This T cell receptor (beta chain) derives from a study of control samples from healthy donors and cancer patients. Data came from immunoSEQ multiplex PCR; TCRdb stores just in-frame clones and leaves some out. Altogether 130,000 or so clones are present, around 87% being singletons, with the ten largest covering around 9%. The CDR3 length is 19 residues. Losses at the gene ends were 5 bases for V and 6 bases for J; bases not matched to a gene: 19. From germline, CDR1 is LGHDT and CDR2 YNNKEL (reference sequence). The chain couples TRBV3-1 (or the pseudogene TRBV3-2) to TRBJ2-3; the match to TRBD2 covers 11 bases. Input material: blood. This receptor was taken from a man aged 35 to 55 in good health. The CDR3 protein is CASSGTSNVETSGADTQYF. The CDR3 DNA follows: TGTGCCAGCAGCGGGACTTCAAACGTAGAGACTAGCGGGGCGGATACGCAGTATTTT.